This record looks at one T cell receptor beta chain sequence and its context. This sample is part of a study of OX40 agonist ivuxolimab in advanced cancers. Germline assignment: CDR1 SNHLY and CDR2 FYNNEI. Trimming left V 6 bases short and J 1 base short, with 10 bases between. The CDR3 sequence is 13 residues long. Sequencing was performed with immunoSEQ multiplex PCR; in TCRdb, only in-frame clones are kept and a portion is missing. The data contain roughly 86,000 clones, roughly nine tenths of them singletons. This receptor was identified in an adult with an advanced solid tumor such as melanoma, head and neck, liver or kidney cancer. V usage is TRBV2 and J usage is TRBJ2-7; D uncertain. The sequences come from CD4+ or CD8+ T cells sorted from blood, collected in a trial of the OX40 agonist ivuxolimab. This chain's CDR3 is CASSEDGSYEQYF. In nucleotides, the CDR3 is TGTGCCAGCAGCGAGGACGGATCCTACGAGCAGTACTTC.